This T cell receptor (beta chain) was retrieved from a study of T cell repertoires in cytomegalovirus infection. Study-level background: Recently identified HLA-C-restricted CMV epitopes were used, and well-studied HLA-B-restricted CMV epitopes were used as well. Signatures in public TCR beta sequences pointed to both CMV infection and matching HLA type.

Study-level points and caveats: The response measured ex vivo was dominated by TCR beta clonotypes (HLA-C-restricted and CMV-specific). Pooled public TCR beta family frequency picked out CMV carriers with the relevant HLA.

In the case of this clonotype: As yet, its antigen is unknown.

TCRdb independently ran MiXCR on the reads; one entry per CDR3 protein. The sample holds around 900,000 distinct CDR3 sequences; roughly 31% are singletons and the top ten take 11% to 15%. Sequencing was performed on cultured CD8+ T cells from PBMCs, taken from culture after CMV antigen stimulation. The clonotype originates from a human donor in good health (CMV status not recorded). Some clones in this sample may be carry-over from other donors' samples.

In DNA, the CDR3 is TGTGCCAGCAGCCAAGATACGGGGGGCTTTACCGGGGAGCTGTTTTTT. Amino acids: CASSQDTGGFTGELFF. V is TRBV4-2 and J is TRBJ2-2, with D perhaps matching TRBD2 (7 bases). The germline CDR1 and CDR2 sequences are LGHNA and YNFKEQ. V was cut by 0 bases and J by 5 bases, with 13 bases left in between. The CDR3 consists of 16 residues.